The TCR beta chain described here comes from a study of response to subunit inactivated influenza vaccine. TCRdb re-called the RT-PCR reads with MiXCR, one entry per CDR3 protein. The sample contains about 480,000 distinct CDR3 sequences, about 10% of which appear only once. This clonotype was observed a handful of times. The sequencing used PBMCs from blood, collected 40 to 50 days after vaccination. This clonotype was sampled from a man aged 45 to 65 who received an inactivated influenza vaccine.

CDR3 residues: CASSVPADHPGGYYEQYF. The CDR3 region has the DNA TGTGCCAGCAGTGTTCCGGCAGACCACCCGGGAGGATACTACGAGCAGTACTTC. The chain couples TRBV2 to TRBJ2-7, with 7 bases identical to TRBD2. The CDR3 has 18 amino acids. Germline trimming cut 4 bases from V and 3 bases from J; bases unmatched to any gene: 18. CDR1 is SNHLY, CDR2 FYNNEI, per germline. The whole variable domain, remainder taken from reference TRBV2 and TRBJ2-7, is EPEVTQTPSHQVTQMGQEVILRCVPISNHLYFYWYRQILGQKVEFLVSFYNNEISEKSEIFDDQFSVERPDGSNFTLKIRSTKLEDSAMYFCASSVPADHPGGYYEQYFGPGTRLTVT.